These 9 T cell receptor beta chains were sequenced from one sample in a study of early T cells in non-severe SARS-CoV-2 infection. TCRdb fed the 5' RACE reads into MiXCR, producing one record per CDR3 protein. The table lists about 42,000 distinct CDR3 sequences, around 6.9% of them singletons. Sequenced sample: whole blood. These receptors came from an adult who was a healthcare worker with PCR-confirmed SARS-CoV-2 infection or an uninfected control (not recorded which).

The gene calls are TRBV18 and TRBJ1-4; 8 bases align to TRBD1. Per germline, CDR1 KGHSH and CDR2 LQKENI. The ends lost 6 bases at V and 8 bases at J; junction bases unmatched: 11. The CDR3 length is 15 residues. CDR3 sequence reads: CASSRSGQVNEKLFF. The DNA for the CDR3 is TGTGCCAGCTCGCGTTCGGGACAGGTGAACGAAAAACTGTTTTTT. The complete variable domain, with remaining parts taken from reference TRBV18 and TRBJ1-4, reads NAGVMQNPRHLVRRRGQEARLRCSPMKGHSHVYWYRQLPEEGLKFMVYLQKENIIDESGMPKERFSAEFPKEGPSILRIQQVVRGDSAAYFCASSRSGQVNEKLFFGSGTQLSVL.

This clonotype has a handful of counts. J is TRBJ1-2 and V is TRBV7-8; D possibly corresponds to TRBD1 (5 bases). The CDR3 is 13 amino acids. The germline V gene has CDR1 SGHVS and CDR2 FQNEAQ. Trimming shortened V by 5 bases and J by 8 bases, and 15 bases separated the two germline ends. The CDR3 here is CASSPDGGRGYTF. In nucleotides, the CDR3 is TGTGCCAGCAGCCCCGACGGGGGGAGAGGCTACACCTTC.

CDR3 DNA sequence: TGTGCCAGCAGTTCGGGCGAGAGGCACAGGGAGTACTTC. This encodes CASSSGERHREYF. This chain uses TRBV27 with TRBJ2-5; D is possibly TRBD1 (6 bases). The CDR3 is 13 amino acids. Per germline, CDR1 MNHEY and CDR2 SMNVEV (reference sequence). V was trimmed by 4 bases and J by 12 bases, leaving 18 bases between them.

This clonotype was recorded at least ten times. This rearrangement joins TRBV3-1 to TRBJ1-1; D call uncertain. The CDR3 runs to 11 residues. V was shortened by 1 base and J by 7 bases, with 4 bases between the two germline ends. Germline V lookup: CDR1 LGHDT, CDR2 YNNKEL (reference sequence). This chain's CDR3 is CASSQVGEAFF. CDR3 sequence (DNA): TGTGCCAGCAGCCAAGTAGGTGAAGCTTTCTTT. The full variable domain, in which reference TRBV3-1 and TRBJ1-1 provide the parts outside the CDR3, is DTAVSQTPKYLVTQMGNDKSIKCEQNLGHDTMYWYKQDSKKFLKIMFSYNNKELIINETVPNRFSPKSPDKAHLNLHINSLELGDSAVYFCASSQVGEAFFGQGTRLTVV.

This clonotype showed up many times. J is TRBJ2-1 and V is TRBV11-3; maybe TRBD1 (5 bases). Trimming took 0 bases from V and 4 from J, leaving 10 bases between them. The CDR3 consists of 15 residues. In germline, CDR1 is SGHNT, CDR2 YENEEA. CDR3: CASSLDDRPYNEQFF. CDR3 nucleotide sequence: TGTGCCAGCAGCTTAGATGACAGACCATACAATGAGCAGTTCTTC.

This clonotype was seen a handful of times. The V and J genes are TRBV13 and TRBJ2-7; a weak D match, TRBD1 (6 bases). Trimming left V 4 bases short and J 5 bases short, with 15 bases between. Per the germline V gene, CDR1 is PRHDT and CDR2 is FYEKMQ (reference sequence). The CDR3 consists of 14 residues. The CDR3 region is CASSSRGGFHEQYF. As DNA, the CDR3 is TGTGCCAGCAGCTCCAGGGGTGGGTTCCACGAGCAGTACTTC.

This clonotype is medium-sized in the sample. CDR3 residues: CASSDEGTTGELFF. The DNA of the CDR3 is TGTGCCAGCAGTGACGAGGGGACTACCGGGGAGCTGTTTTTT. The genes are TRBV6-4 and TRBJ2-2; D might be TRBD2 (6 bases). CDR1 and CDR2 from the germline V gene are MRHNA and SNTAGT. This CDR3 spans 14 amino acids. With 2 bases removed from V and 5 bases from J, the gap between germline ends came to 9 bases.

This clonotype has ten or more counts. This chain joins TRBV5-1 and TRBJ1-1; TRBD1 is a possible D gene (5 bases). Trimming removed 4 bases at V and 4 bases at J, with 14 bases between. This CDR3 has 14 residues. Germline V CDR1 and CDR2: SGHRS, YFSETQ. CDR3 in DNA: TGCGCCAGCAGCCGGAGTACAGGCAGCACTGAAGCTTTCTTT. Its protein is CASSRSTGSTEAFF.

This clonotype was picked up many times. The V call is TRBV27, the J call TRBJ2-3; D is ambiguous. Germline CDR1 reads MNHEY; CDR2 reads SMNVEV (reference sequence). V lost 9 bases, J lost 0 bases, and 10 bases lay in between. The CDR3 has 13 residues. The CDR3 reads CASQSPSTDTQYF. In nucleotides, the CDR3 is TGTGCCAGTCAGTCCCCTAGCACAGATACGCAGTATTTT.